The 13 T cell receptor beta chains presented below share a single source sample, sequenced in a study of blood T cells in healthy people across ages. With a J-beta primer mix and a sample-barcoded 5' primer, a second PCR ran 7 to 11 cycles. A single record per CDR3 protein comes from TCRdb applying MiXCR to the 5' RACE reads. The repertoire has around 690,000 distinct CDR3 sequences, under 65% of them found once; the top ten carry over 30%. Material for sequencing was blood. The source is a man in his 60s in good health.

This clonotype was found many times. J is TRBJ2-5 and V is TRBV29-1; D is ambiguous. The CDR3 contains 10 residues. V was shortened by 4 bases and J by 5 bases, with 5 bases between the two germline ends. Germline values: CDR1 SQVTM, CDR2 ANQGSEA. The CDR3 coding sequence is TGCAGCGTTGGGGATGAGACCCAGTACTTC. This translates into CSVGDETQYF.

The chain employs TRBV15 and TRBJ1-1; no definite D call. Germline V gene sequence: CDR1 LNHNV, CDR2 YYDKDF (reference sequence). V gave up 7 bases and J gave up 3 bases, with 12 bases separating them. The CDR3 has 13 residues. Written as DNA, the CDR3 is TGTGCCACCACCGGTATAAGAGACACTGAAGCTTTCTTT. Residues: CATTGIRDTEAFF.

This clonotype was detected only a few times. The CDR3: CSAPLTGRFVETQYF. As DNA, the CDR3 is TGCAGCGCTCCACTGACAGGGCGTTTTGTGGAGACCCAGTACTTC. The rearrangement links TRBV29-1 to TRBJ2-5; 7 bases line up with TRBD1. Germline trimming cut 7 bases from V and 5 bases from J; bases unmatched to any gene: 16. Germline-derived CDR1 and CDR2 are SQVTM and ANQGSEA. The CDR3 covers 15 residues.

As concerns this clonotype: Mismatch with germline at one junction end may stem from a read error. The chain recombines TRBV7-2 with TRBJ2-5; possibly TRBD2 for D (6 bases). Germline CDR1 and CDR2: SGHTA and FQGNSA. This CDR3 contains 16 residues. The CDR3 region is CASSLAELAGMATRYF. For the CDR3, the DNA is TGTGCCAGCAGCTTAGCCGAACTAGCAGGAATGGCGACCCGGTACTTC. Filled out from reference TRBV7-2 and TRBJ2-5, the complete variable domain reads GAGVSQSPSNKVTEKGKDVELRCDPISGHTALYWYRQSLGQGLEFLIYFQGNSAPDKSGLPSDRFSAERTGGSVSTLTIQRTQQEDSAVYLCASSLAELAGMATRYFGPGTRLLVL.

This clonotype was counted at least ten times. The chain joins TRBV3-1 to TRBJ2-5; D remains unclear. In germline, CDR1 is LGHDT, CDR2 YNNKEL (reference sequence). This CDR3 has 13 amino acids. V shed 0 bases and J shed 7 bases, with 9 bases lying between them. Written as DNA, the CDR3 is TGTGCCAGCAGCCAAGAGCCCCCGGGGACCCAGTACTTC. Its protein product is CASSQEPPGTQYF.

This clonotype was seen more than once but under ten times. The chain employs TRBV7-9 and TRBJ1-6, with a possible D match to TRBD1 (5 bases). Germline V lookup: CDR1 SEHNR, CDR2 FQNEAQ (reference sequence). Trimming removed 1 base at V and 7 bases at J, with 14 bases between. This CDR3 spans 16 amino acids. As DNA, the CDR3 is TGTGCCAGCAGCTTAGGGGCGGGGGACGGCAATTCACCCCTCCACTTT. Translating gives CASSLGAGDGNSPLHF.

V usage is TRBV7-8 and J usage is TRBJ2-5; D remains ambiguous. The end of the DNA is better explained by TRBJ2-7, so the J call may be wrong. CDR3 length equals 12 residues. CDR1 and CDR2 (germline): SGHVS, FQNEAQ. The CDR3 spells CASSVTLYEQYF. CDR3 bases: TGTGCCAGCAGCGTCACGCTGTACGAGCAGTACTTC.

The chain joins TRBV5-1 to TRBJ2-3; 15 bases are shared with TRBD2. The germline V gene encodes CDR1 SGHRS and CDR2 YFSETQ. The length of the CDR3 is 15 residues. The junction had 3 bases not matched to a gene; V was cut back by 5 bases and J by 5 bases. DNA of the CDR3: TGCGCCAGCAGAGGGACTAGCGGGGGGTTAGATACGCAGTATTTT. This codes for CASRGTSGGLDTQYF.

The table lists this clonotype with a few counts. The genes are TRBV20-1 and TRBJ2-1, with 9 bases matching TRBD2. V lost 4 bases, J lost 1 base, and 14 bases stayed unmatched. Germline V lookup: CDR1 DFQATT, CDR2 SNEGSKA (reference sequence). This CDR3 region has 18 residues. In DNA form, the CDR3 reads TGCAGTGCTACCAGCCACGGGGTAGCGGGGGTTTCCTACAATGAGCAGTTCTTC. It codes for CSATSHGVAGVSYNEQFF.

This clonotype has only one observation. The chain uses TRBV10-3 and TRBJ2-1, with 7 bases that match TRBD2. From germline, CDR1 is ENHRY and CDR2 SYGVKD. CDR3 size: 14 residues. V shed 9 bases, J shed 5 bases, and the junction held 10 bases outside the gene matches. The DNA of the CDR3 is TGTGCCATACGGGGGGAGCGGGTTAACAATGAGCAGTTCTTC. It yields the protein CAIRGERVNNEQFF.

This chain uses TRBV5-1 with TRBJ2-7; the match to TRBD1 covers 11 bases. This CDR3 comprises 15 residues. The J segment lost 3 bases and the V segment lost 0 bases, leaving 2 bases of the junction unmatched. Per the germline V gene, CDR1 is SGHRS and CDR2 is YFSETQ. DNA for the CDR3: TGCGCCAGCAGCTTGGGGGGGACAGGGGGCTACGAGCAGTACTTC. Translated: CASSLGGTGGYEQYF.

In nucleotides, the CDR3 is TGTGCCAGCAGTCTCGGACGAGATTCACCCCTCCACTTT. The encoded protein is CASSLGRDSPLHF. The chain joins TRBV6-2 or TRBV6-3 to TRBJ1-6; D remains ambiguous. The CDR3 has 13 residues. Trimming shortened V by 5 bases and J by 8 bases, and 10 bases separated the two germline ends. Germline CDR1 is MNHEY and CDR2 is SVGEGT.

As to this clonotype: The germline gene is not matched at one end of the junction; a read error may be the cause. V and J are TRBV10-3 and TRBJ2-5, with a possible D match to TRBD1 (5 bases). The CDR3 length is 15 residues. Germline V gene lookup returns CDR1 ENHRY and CDR2 SYGVKD. CDR3 loop: CVISESAGQQETQYF. CDR3 coding DNA: TGTGTCATCAGTGAGTCCGCAGGGCAACAAGAGACCCAGTACTTC.